The 30 T cell receptor beta chains listed next were all sequenced from one sample in a study of blood T cell repertoires in COVID-19. Method: immunoSEQ multiplex PCR; TCRdb's copy keeps in-frame clones and lacks some. Of approximately 310,000 clones listed, approximately 81% are singletons. Sequencing used PBMCs or T cells enriched from blood (not recorded which). The receptors here all came from a woman aged 25 to 39 who had been exposed to COVID-19.

This rearrangement joins TRBV6-1 to TRBJ2-7; perhaps TRBD2 as D (5 bases). Germline V gene data show CDR1 as MNHNS and CDR2 as SASEGT. The germline V and J ends were trimmed by 2 bases and 1 base, with 12 bases remaining between them. The CDR3 length is 15 residues. The DNA of the CDR3 is TGTGCCAGCAGTGAACAGCGGATGCGGTCCTACGAGCAGTACTTC. This sequence encodes CASSEQRMRSYEQYF.

The chain recombines TRBV10-3 with TRBJ1-5, with D possibly being TRBD1 (5 bases). The CDR3 loop spans 13 amino acids. Germline CDR1 ENHRY, CDR2 SYGVKD. Trimming removed 2 bases at V and 7 bases at J, with 9 bases between. The CDR3 here is CAISEGAGQPQHF. The CDR3 DNA sequence: TGTGCCATCAGTGAGGGGGCTGGGCAGCCCCAGCATTTT.

The chain carries TRBV12-5 and TRBJ2-2; 7 nucleotides match TRBD1. Germline assignment: CDR1 LGHNT and CDR2 FRNRAP. The CDR3 loop spans 15 amino acids. Trimming at V came to 2 bases and at J to 7 bases, leaving 7 bases not matched to a gene. CDR3 loop: CASGLTPRTGGELFF. Here the CDR3 DNA reads TGTGCTAGTGGTTTGACCCCTAGGACAGGCGGGGAGCTGTTTTTT.

The chain couples TRBV11-1 to TRBJ1-1; tentative D call: TRBD1 (6 bases). Germline assignment: CDR1 SGHAT and CDR2 FQDESV (reference sequence). There are 14 residues in the CDR3. Between the trimmed V and J ends, which lost 5 bases and 3 bases, there was a span of 13 bases. The CDR3 coding sequence is TGTGCCAGCAGCGGAGAGGGGGTTTACACTGAAGCTTTCTTT. Translated, it gives CASSGEGVYTEAFF.

The chain links TRBV7-2 to TRBJ1-4; TRBD1 might be the D (6 bases). Germline CDR1 SGHTA, CDR2 FQGNSA. V was trimmed by 3 bases and J by 8 bases, leaving 16 bases between them. This CDR3 has 15 residues. CDR3 sequence (DNA): TGTGCCAGCAGCTTTTCCGGGGGGCCGGCAGAAAAACTGTTTTTT. Translating it yields CASSFSGGPAEKLFF.

The rearrangement joins TRBV13 to TRBJ2-7; D is perhaps TRBD2 (7 bases). CDR1 and CDR2 (germline): PRHDT, FYEKMQ (reference sequence). This CDR3 spans 16 amino acids. V was trimmed by 5 bases and J by 2 bases, leaving 19 bases between them. The CDR3 DNA reads TGTGCCAGCAGCCCCAGGGCGGAGGGGGGGGCCTACGAGCAGTACTTC. This translates into CASSPRAEGGAYEQYF.

This chain joins TRBV28 and TRBJ1-4, with 8 nucleotides matching TRBD1. V trimming: 1 base; J trimming: 7 bases; junction bases outside the gene matches: 2. The CDR3 is 14 residues long. Germline V gene lookup returns CDR1 MDHEN and CDR2 SYDVKM. The CDR3 DNA reads TGTGCCAGCAGTTTATCAGGGGGCGGTGAAAAACTGTTTTTT. Translated: CASSLSGGGEKLFF.

This clone was counted between two and nine times. The chain combines TRBV5-1 with TRBJ1-3; D remains unclear. The ends were cut back, 7 bases at V and 4 bases at J, with 12 bases in the middle. This CDR3 comprises 13 residues. Germline V lookup: CDR1 SGHRS, CDR2 YFSETQ. The CDR3 DNA reads as TGCGCCAGCCACCAGGAGGCGGGAAACACCATATATTTT. Translated: CASHQEAGNTIYF.

V usage is TRBV28 and J usage is TRBJ2-2, with a tentative D call TRBD1 (5 bases). The CDR3 loop spans 13 amino acids. V was cut by 10 bases and J by 6 bases, with 15 bases left in between. Germline values: CDR1 MDHEN, CDR2 SYDVKM. CDR3 sequence reads: CATQDTQAGELFF. CDR3 nucleotides: TGTGCCACTCAGGACACTCAAGCCGGGGAGCTGTTTTTT.

The chain is built from TRBV3-1 (or the pseudogene TRBV3-2) and TRBJ1-6, with 9 bases identical to TRBD1. The germline V gene encodes CDR1 LGHDT and CDR2 YNNKEL (reference sequence). V gave up 1 base and J gave up 9 bases; unmatched junction bases: 4. This CDR3 is built from 15 residues. CDR3 in DNA: TGTGCCAGCAGCCAAGGGGACAGGGCTAGTTCACCCCTCCACTTT. This encodes CASSQGDRASSPLHF.

In nucleotides, the CDR3 is TGTGCCACTTCCGGGTGGACAGGGGCTGGAAACACCATATATTTT. This encodes CATSGWTGAGNTIYF. V and J are TRBV19 and TRBJ1-3; 9 nucleotides agree with TRBD1. Unmatched junction bases numbered 9, after V lost 10 bases and J lost 2 bases. Germline lookup yields CDR1 LNHDA and CDR2 SQIVND (reference sequence). The CDR3 is 15 residues long.

The chain uses TRBV30 and TRBJ1-1; TRBD1 agrees at 7 bases. The CDR3 length is 12 residues. Looked up from germline, CDR1 is GTSNPN and CDR2 is SVGIG (reference sequence). The J segment lost 10 bases and the V segment lost 3 bases, leaving 8 bases of the junction unmatched. The CDR3 loop is CAWRGQGGRAFF. CDR3 nucleotides: TGTGCCTGGAGAGGGCAGGGGGGAAGAGCTTTCTTT. The full variable domain, rest sourced from reference TRBV30 and TRBJ1-1, is SQTIHQWPATLVQPVGSPLSLECTVEGTSNPNLYWYRQAAGRGLQLLFYSVGIGQISSEVPQNLSASRPQDRQFILSSKKLLLSDSGFYLCAWRGQGGRAFFGQGTRLTVV.

J is TRBJ1-1 and V is TRBV16, with D possibly being TRBD1 (6 bases). The CDR3 loop spans 16 amino acids. Germline V gene data show CDR1 as KGHSY and CDR2 as FQNENV. The V and J ends lost 1 base and 1 base respectively, with 13 bases between them. The CDR3, as DNA: TGTGCCAGCAGCCAATTCTCGACAGGACAGAACACTGAAGCTTTCTTT. Translated, it gives CASSQFSTGQNTEAFF.

This clone appeared a few times. The genes are TRBV5-1 and TRBJ1-4, with a tentative D call TRBD1 (5 bases). Between the trimmed V and J ends, which lost 4 bases and 2 bases, there was a span of 12 bases. The CDR3 has 15 residues. The germline V gene encodes CDR1 SGHRS and CDR2 YFSETQ. CDR3 residues: CASSPRGATNEKLFF. The DNA of the CDR3 is TGCGCCAGCAGCCCTCGTGGGGCCACTAATGAAAAACTGTTTTTT.

The chain joins TRBV11-3 to TRBJ2-1, with 14 nucleotides matching TRBD2. The V gene's germline CDR1 is SGHNT and CDR2 YENEEA. CDR3 length: 19 residues. V trimming: 3 bases; J trimming: 3 bases; junction bases outside the gene matches: 10. The CDR3 DNA reads as TGTGCCAGCAGCTTCACCCGGGAGGGGACTAGCGGGAGCTACAATGAGCAGTTCTTC. This gives the protein CASSFTREGTSGSYNEQFF. The whole variable domain, filled in from reference TRBV11-3 and TRBJ2-1, reads EAGVVQSPRYKIIEKKQPVAFWCNPISGHNTLYWYLQNLGQGPELLIRYENEEAVDDSQLPKDRFSAERLKGVDSTLKIQPAELGDSAVYLCASSFTREGTSGSYNEQFFGPGTRLTVL.

This chain joins TRBV6-5 and TRBJ1-6, with 9 bases that match TRBD1. Per the germline V gene, CDR1 is MNHEY and CDR2 is SVGAGI. The junction had 6 bases not matched to a gene; V was cut back by 8 bases and J by 10 bases. The CDR3 runs to 13 residues. CDR3 sequence reads: CASRQGDESPLHF. CDR3 bases: TGTGCCAGCCGACAGGGGGACGAATCACCCCTCCACTTT.

V usage is TRBV19 and J usage is TRBJ1-1, with a tentative D call TRBD1 (5 bases). Germline CDR1 and CDR2: LNHDA and SQIVND (reference sequence). This CDR3 contains 14 residues. V was cut by 11 bases and J by 2 bases, with 18 bases left in between. CDR3 bases: TGTGCCTCCGGTCTGGGGGGAATCAACACTGAAGCTTTCTTT. Protein sequence: CASGLGGINTEAFF.

This clone was found a few times. The CDR3 bases are TGTGCCACCCGACAGGGATCAACTAATGAAAAACTGTTTTTT. Protein sequence: CATRQGSTNEKLFF. The genes are TRBV6-5 and TRBJ1-4, with TRBD1 identical over 7 bases. Losses at the gene ends were 10 bases for V and 0 bases for J; bases not matched to a gene: 5. The germline gives CDR1 MNHEY, CDR2 SVGAGI. The CDR3 contains 14 residues.

The chain recombines TRBV14 with TRBJ1-5; no clear D. Germline CDR1 and CDR2: SGHDN and FVKESK. V was shortened by 0 bases and J by 2 bases, with 11 bases between the two germline ends. CDR3 length equals 16 residues. The CDR3 is CASSQDEGTGNQPQHF. CDR3 in DNA: TGTGCCAGCAGCCAAGATGAGGGTACGGGCAATCAGCCCCAGCATTTT.

CDR3: CASSIGRVGQPQHF. In DNA, the CDR3 is TGTGCCAGTAGTATAGGCAGGGTAGGTCAGCCCCAGCATTTT. The J gene is TRBJ1-5, the V gene TRBV19; weak D call: TRBD1 (5 bases). This CDR3 spans 14 amino acids. Germline assignment: CDR1 LNHDA and CDR2 SQIVND (reference sequence). The ends were cut back, 1 base at V and 6 bases at J, with 10 bases in the middle.

V and J are TRBV5-6 and TRBJ2-2, with D maybe TRBD2 (6 bases). CDR1 is SGHDT, CDR2 YYEEEE, per germline. Trimming stripped 0 bases from V and 3 bases from J, with 9 bases between. This CDR3 region has 15 residues. The CDR3 DNA reads as TGTGCCAGCAGCTTGGTTCGGGAGCACACCGGGGAGCTGTTTTTT. Encoded protein: CASSLVREHTGELFF.

The chain employs TRBV12-5 and TRBJ2-7; D is ambiguous. Trimming left V 1 base short and J 6 bases short, with 13 bases between. The CDR3 loop spans 14 amino acids. Germline V gene lookup returns CDR1 LGHNT and CDR2 FRNRAP. The CDR3 DNA reads TGTGCTAGTGGTTTGGCGGAAAGAGGTTCCGAGCAGTACTTC. Translation gives CASGLAERGSEQYF. Supplemented by reference TRBV12-5 and TRBJ2-7, the full variable domain reads DARVTQTPRHKVTEMGQEVTMRCQPILGHNTVFWYRQTMMQGLELLAYFRNRAPLDDSGMPKDRFSAEMPDATLATLKIQPSEPRDSAVYFCASGLAERGSEQYFGPGTRLTVT.

V usage is TRBV4-3 and J usage is TRBJ2-7, with 8 bases lining up with TRBD1. Trimming removed 0 bases from V and 2 bases from J; junction bases left unmatched: 12. The germline CDR1 and CDR2 sequences are LGHNA and YSLEER. This CDR3 is built from 18 residues. CDR3 protein: CASSQEGRAGGTPYEQYF. The CDR3, as DNA: TGCGCCAGCAGCCAAGAGGGTCGGGCAGGGGGCACCCCCTACGAGCAGTACTTC.

The gene calls are TRBV6-2 or TRBV6-3 and TRBJ2-5, with D perhaps TRBD2 (5 bases). The V and J ends lost 2 bases and 4 bases respectively, with 14 bases between them. The CDR3 loop spans 15 amino acids. Germline-derived CDR1 and CDR2 are MNHEY and SVGEGT. CDR3 bases: TGTGCCAGCAGTTACGTGAGGGTAGGAGGAGAGACCCAGTACTTC. The encoded protein is CASSYVRVGGETQYF.

The rearrangement links TRBV11-2 to TRBJ2-7; TRBD1 matches at 7 bases. V lost 1 base and J lost 3; bases outside the gene matches: 6. Germline V CDR1 and CDR2: SGHAT, FQNNGV. The CDR3 has 15 residues. CDR3 residues: CASSLVGDSYYEQYF. The CDR3 region has the DNA TGTGCCAGCAGCTTAGTGGGGGACAGCTACTACGAGCAGTACTTC.

J is TRBJ2-3 and V is TRBV11-3; D gene unclear. The CDR3 totals 13 residues. CDR1 and CDR2 (germline): SGHNT, YENEEA. Trimming removed 3 bases from V and 3 bases from J, with 7 bases in between. CDR3 in amino acids: CASSLGPTDTQYF. The CDR3 nucleotides are TGTGCCAGCAGCTTGGGCCCAACAGATACGCAGTATTTT. Full variable domain (rest looked up from reference TRBV11-3 and TRBJ2-3): EAGVVQSPRYKIIEKKQPVAFWCNPISGHNTLYWYLQNLGQGPELLIRYENEEAVDDSQLPKDRFSAERLKGVDSTLKIQPAELGDSAVYLCASSLGPTDTQYFGPGTRLTVL.

The chain recombines TRBV28 with TRBJ1-5; unclear D gene. Germline values: CDR1 MDHEN, CDR2 SYDVKM. The CDR3 consists of 16 residues. V was clipped by 5 bases and J by 5 bases, with 19 bases between them. CDR3 sequence (DNA): TGTGCCAGCAGTCCTCAACATCGGGGAAGGTATCAGCCCCAGCATTTT. Its protein product is CASSPQHRGRYQPQHF.

The chain combines TRBV19 with TRBJ1-6, with unresolved D. The CDR3 loop spans 15 amino acids. Trimming cost V 7 bases and J 0 bases, with 10 bases left between them. Looked up from germline, CDR1 is LNHDA and CDR2 is SQIVND (reference sequence). Here the CDR3 reads CASISGSSYNSPLHF. CDR3 sequence (DNA): TGTGCCAGTATTTCTGGGAGCTCCTATAATTCACCCCTCCACTTT.

The chain is built from TRBV28 and TRBJ1-5; 11 bases agree with TRBD1. Trimming removed 3 bases from V and 5 bases from J; junction bases left unmatched: 3. The CDR3 totals 15 residues. In germline, CDR1 is MDHEN, CDR2 SYDVKM. The CDR3 reads CASSLDRGPDQPQHF. Here the CDR3 DNA reads TGTGCCAGCAGTTTGGACAGGGGGCCCGATCAGCCCCAGCATTTT.

The gene calls are TRBV24-1 and TRBJ2-5; maybe TRBD2 (5 bases). Germline CDR1 is KGHDR and CDR2 is SFDVKD. Trimming pared 4 bases from V and 0 bases from J, leaving 11 bases between. CDR3 length: 15 amino acids. Written as DNA, the CDR3 is TGTGCCACCAGTGACCCAACTAGAAACCAAGAGACCCAGTACTTC. Protein product: CATSDPTRNQETQYF.